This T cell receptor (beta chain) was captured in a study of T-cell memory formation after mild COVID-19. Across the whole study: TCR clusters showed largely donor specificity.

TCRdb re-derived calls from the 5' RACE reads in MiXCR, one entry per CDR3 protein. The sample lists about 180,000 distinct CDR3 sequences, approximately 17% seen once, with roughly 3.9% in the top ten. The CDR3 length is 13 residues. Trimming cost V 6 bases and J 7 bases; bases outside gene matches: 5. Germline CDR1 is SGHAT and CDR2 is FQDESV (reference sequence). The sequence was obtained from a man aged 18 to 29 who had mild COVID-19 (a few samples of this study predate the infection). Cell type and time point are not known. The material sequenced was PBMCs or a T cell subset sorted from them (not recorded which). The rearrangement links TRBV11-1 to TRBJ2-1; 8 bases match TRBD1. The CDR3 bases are TGTGCCAGCAGTTATGACAGGGGAAATGAGCAGTTCTTC. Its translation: CASSYDRGNEQFF.